Described below is a single TCR beta chain sequence and its context. Antigen: not known. Sequencing was performed with immunoSEQ multiplex PCR; in TCRdb, only in-frame clones are kept and a portion is missing. This sample yields around 180,000 clones, of which over 80% are seen a single time; more than 0.06% belongs to the top ten. These data are taken from a study of shared clonotypes between healthy human individuals. On the study more broadly: Donors consisted of a couple of women and a few men between 18 and 49. Study-level findings and limits: A reduction in generation probabilities was seen for non-shared clonotypes relative to those shared by all four donors. What limited the represented genetic and exposure-history diversity was the small number of donors.

Trimming took 4 bases from V and 3 from J, leaving 5 bases between them. There are 12 residues in the CDR3. Germline V gene data show CDR1 as MDHEN and CDR2 as SYDVKM. Material: naive CD4+ T cells sorted from blood. The subset: CD45RA+ positively selected. The V call is TRBV28, the J call TRBJ2-3; D gene uncertain. The TCR was taken from a woman in her 30s in good health. For the CDR3, the DNA is TGTGCCAGCAGTTCCGTAACAGATACGCAGTATTTT. It yields the protein CASSSVTDTQYF.